This paragraph covers one T cell receptor beta chain sequence. The data were taken from a study of shared T cell receptors in the human thymus. Clones were sequenced by immunoSEQ multiplex PCR, and TCRdb holds only the in-frame ones, with some missing. Of hundreds of thousands of clones detected, roughly 90% appear once; the ten largest clones hold 0.0095% to 0.013%. Germline lookup yields CDR1 LGHNT and CDR2 FRNRAP. The CDR3 has 14 residues. After removal of 5 bases from V and 6 bases from J, the junction contained 4 bases not matched to a gene. Separately, the same data were catalogued under a study of human thymus T cells. Per that paper: Corrective heart surgery yielded resections, and these provided the thymus tissue.

Sequenced input: thymocytes. The receptor comes from a boy in the first two years of life with a congenital heart defect. This chain joins TRBV12-5 and TRBJ2-1, with 10 bases lining up with TRBD2. The CDR3 region has the DNA TGTGCTAGTGGTCCCGAGCGGGGGGGCAATGAGCAGTTCTTC. This translates into CASGPERGGNEQFF.